This T cell receptor (beta chain) was sequenced during a study of blood T cell repertoires in COVID-19 (dated by TCRdb to the early 2020s). Background for the entire study: Samples covering the acute and convalescent phases of COVID-19 were provided by collaborators in the United States, Italy and Spain. The samples were drawn from two sources: the first 160 participants of the ongoing ImmuneRACE study, and some 1,300 subjects contributed by 6 global collaborators. Where available, HLA class I and class II types were taken from metadata supplied by the sample provider and were not determined by assay-based typing. The repertoires were released in a freely available public database meant as a resource for research on the immune response to SARS-CoV-2. The prospective study material was composed of cDNA or gDNA derived from T cells, B-cell-depleted T cells, or PBMCs. Subjects who had been exposed to COVID-19, were actively infected with it, or had recovered from it provided the deeply sampled blood TCRbeta repertoires that made up the dataset. Nearly every sample came with metadata listing a de-identified subject ID, COVID-19 status, age in years and sex.

Worth noting for this clone: No antigen is known for it. No base quality information exists; no much larger clone differs at one position.

On the study overall, not on this receptor specifically: The quantity of clinical and demographic metadata differed by source and by participant and was supplied without curation.

Participants in the prospective study were aged about 18 to 89 years, lived in 20 to 30 United States geographic areas, and enrolled through a virtual design. Cohort assignment in the prospective study relied on participant-reported clinical history from a screening survey and a study questionnaire. Exposed participants were defined as having been in contact with someone with a PCR-confirmed or clinician-diagnosed COVID-19 case within 2 weeks of study entry. Each participant in the prospective study had whole blood, serum and a nasopharyngeal or oropharyngeal swab collected by mobile phlebotomists. Over a roughly 2-month period, participants in the prospective study had the option of providing additional blood draws and questionnaires. Before DNA extraction, blood samples from the prospective study were shipped at room temperature or frozen. The immunoSEQ Assay, a bias-controlled multiplex PCR, was used to amplify TCRbeta CDR3 regions from genomic DNA. The original pipeline was this. Nucleated cell counts per sample were estimated from amplification of reference gene primers within the assay. Sequence reads were collapsed and filtered to measure the absolute abundance of every unique TCRbeta CDR3 rearrangement. For each sample, productive Simpson clonality was calculated by taking the square root of Simpson's diversity index across productive rearrangements. TCRdb took this table from immuneACCESS and kept in-frame rearrangements with V and J called. Such tables lack part of the clones; where checked against another copy, unresolved V genes explain under half of the gap, and the rest is unexplained. That table furnishes V, J and clone size, whereas the DNA furnished D and trimming. In this sample the table shows approximately 150,000 clones, about 90% of which occur a single time. The top ten clonotypes cover approximately 4.3% of the sample.

This TCR was sampled from a woman between 40 and 50 years old who had been exposed to COVID-19. Sequencing used PBMCs or T cells enriched from blood (not recorded which).

The CDR3 protein is CASSVTPSSGRDTQYF. The nucleotide sequence reads as follows: TGTGCCAGCAGCGTAACCCCCTCTAGCGGGAGAGATACGCAGTATTTT. The chain employs TRBV9 and TRBJ2-3, with 10 bases aligning to TRBD2. Clipping removes 1 base from V and 5 bases from J, with 7 as the unmatched junction base count. The CDR3 contains 16 residues, cysteine and phenylalanine counted. Only CDR3 DNA remains: 48 bases, in frame from the first base. From the germline V gene, CDR1 is SGDLS and CDR2 is YYNGEE.